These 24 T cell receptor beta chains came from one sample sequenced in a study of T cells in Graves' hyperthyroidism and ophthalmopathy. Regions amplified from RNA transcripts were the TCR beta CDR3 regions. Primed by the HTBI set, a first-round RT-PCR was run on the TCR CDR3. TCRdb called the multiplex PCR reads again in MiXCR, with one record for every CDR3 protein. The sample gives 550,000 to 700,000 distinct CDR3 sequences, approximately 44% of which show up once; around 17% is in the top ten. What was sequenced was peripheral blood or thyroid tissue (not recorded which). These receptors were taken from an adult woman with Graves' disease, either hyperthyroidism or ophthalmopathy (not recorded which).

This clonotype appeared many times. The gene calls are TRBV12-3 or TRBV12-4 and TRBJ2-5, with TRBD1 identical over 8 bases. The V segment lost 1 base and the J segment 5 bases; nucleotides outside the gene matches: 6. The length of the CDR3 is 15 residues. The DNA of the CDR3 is TGTGCCAGCAGTTTAGACAGGGGGTATGCGGAGACCCAGTACTTC. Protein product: CASSLDRGYAETQYF.

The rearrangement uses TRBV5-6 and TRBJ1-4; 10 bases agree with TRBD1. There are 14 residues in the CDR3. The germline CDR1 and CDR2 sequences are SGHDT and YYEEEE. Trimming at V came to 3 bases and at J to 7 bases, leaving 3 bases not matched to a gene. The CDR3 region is CASSSRDRGEKLFF. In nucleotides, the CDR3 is TGTGCCAGCAGCTCCCGGGACAGGGGTGAAAAACTGTTTTTT.

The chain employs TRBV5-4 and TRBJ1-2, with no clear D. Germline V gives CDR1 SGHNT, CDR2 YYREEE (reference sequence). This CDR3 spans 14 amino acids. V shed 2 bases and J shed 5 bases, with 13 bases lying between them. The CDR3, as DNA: TGTGCCAGCAGCTTTATCGGGAGGTCATATGGCTACACCTTC. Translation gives CASSFIGRSYGYTF.

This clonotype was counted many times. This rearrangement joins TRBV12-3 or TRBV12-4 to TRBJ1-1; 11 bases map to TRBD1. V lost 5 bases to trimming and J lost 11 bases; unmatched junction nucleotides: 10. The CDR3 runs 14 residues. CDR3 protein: CASSPGTGGGWAFF. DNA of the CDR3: TGTGCCAGCAGTCCCGGGACAGGGGGTGGTTGGGCTTTCTTT.

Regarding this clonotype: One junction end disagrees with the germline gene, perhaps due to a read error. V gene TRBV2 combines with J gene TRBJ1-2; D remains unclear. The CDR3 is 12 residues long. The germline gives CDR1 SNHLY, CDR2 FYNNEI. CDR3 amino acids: CVSTRRMYGYAF. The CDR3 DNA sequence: TGTGTCAGCACCCGTCGGATGTATGGCTACGCCTTC.

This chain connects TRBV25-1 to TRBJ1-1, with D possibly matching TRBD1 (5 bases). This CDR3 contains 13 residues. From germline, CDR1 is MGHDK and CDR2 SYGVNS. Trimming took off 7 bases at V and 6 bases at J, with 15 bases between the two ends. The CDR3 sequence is CASILGPVPEAFF. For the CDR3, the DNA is TGTGCCAGCATCCTGGGGCCCGTTCCTGAAGCTTTCTTT.

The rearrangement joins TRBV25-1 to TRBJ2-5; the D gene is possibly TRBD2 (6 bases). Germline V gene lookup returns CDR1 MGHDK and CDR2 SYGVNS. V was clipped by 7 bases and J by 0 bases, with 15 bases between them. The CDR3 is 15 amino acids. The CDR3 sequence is CASTPGSGYQETQYF. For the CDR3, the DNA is TGTGCCAGCACCCCGGGGAGCGGGTACCAAGAGACCCAGTACTTC.

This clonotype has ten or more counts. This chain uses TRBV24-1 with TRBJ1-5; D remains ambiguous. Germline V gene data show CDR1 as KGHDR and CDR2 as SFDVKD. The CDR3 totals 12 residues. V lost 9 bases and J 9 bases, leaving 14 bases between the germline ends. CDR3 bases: TGTGCCACCTGCTCCCAAGATCGGCCCCAGCATTTT. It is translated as CATCSQDRPQHF.

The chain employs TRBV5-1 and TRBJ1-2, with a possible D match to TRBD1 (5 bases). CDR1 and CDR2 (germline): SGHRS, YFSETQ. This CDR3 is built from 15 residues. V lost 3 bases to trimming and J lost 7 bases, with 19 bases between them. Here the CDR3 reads CASSYPGRQQFGYTF. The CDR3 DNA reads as TGCGCCAGCAGCTACCCCGGCAGACAGCAGTTTGGCTACACCTTC.

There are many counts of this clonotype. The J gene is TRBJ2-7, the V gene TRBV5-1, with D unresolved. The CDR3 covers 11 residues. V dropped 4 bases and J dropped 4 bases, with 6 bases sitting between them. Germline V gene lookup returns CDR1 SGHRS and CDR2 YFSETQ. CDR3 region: CASSQQYEQYF. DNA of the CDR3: TGCGCCAGCAGCCAGCAATACGAGCAGTACTTC.

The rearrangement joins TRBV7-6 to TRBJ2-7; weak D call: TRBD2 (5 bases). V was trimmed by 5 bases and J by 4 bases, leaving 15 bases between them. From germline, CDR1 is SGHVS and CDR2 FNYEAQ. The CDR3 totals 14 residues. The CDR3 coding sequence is TGTGCCAGCAGCCCCTACTCGACGGGGTACGAGCAGTACTTC. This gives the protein CASSPYSTGYEQYF. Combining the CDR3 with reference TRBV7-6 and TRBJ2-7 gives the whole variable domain GAGVSQSPRYKVTKRGQDVALRCDPISGHVSLYWYRQALGQGPEFLTYFNYEAQQDKSGLPNDRFSAERPEGSISTLTIQRTEQRDSAMYRCASSPYSTGYEQYFGPGTRLTVT.

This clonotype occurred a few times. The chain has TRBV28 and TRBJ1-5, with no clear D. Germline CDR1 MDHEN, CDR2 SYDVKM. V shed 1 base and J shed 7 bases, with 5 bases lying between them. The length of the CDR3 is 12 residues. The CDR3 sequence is CASSLYGQPQHF. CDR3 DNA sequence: TGTGCCAGCAGTTTATATGGCCAGCCCCAGCATTTT.

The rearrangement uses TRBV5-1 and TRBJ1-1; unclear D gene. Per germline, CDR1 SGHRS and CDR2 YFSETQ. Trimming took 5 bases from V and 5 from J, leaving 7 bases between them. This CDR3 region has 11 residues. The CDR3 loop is CASRSETEAFF. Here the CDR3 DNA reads TGCGCCAGCAGATCGGAGACTGAAGCTTTCTTT.

The CDR3 bases are TGTGCCAGCGGGAGACAGGGGCGCGAGCAGTACTTC. Residues: CASGRQGREQYF. The rearrangement links TRBV6-2 or TRBV6-3 to TRBJ2-7; 8 bases line up with TRBD1. Germline-derived CDR1 and CDR2 are MNHEY and SVGEGT. The junction had 6 bases not matched to a gene; V was cut back by 8 bases and J by 6 bases. The CDR3 is 12 residues long.

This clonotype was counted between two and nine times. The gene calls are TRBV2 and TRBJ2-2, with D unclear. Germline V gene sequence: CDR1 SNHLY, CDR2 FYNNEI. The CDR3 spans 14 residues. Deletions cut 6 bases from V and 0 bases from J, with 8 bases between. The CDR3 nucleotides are TGTGCCAGCAGCGTGGGCCCGAACACCGGGGAGCTGTTTTTT. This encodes CASSVGPNTGELFF.

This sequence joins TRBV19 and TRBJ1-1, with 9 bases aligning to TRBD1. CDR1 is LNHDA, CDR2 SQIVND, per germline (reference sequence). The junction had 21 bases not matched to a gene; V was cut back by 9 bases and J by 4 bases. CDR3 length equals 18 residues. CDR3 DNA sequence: TGTGCCAGCATCCCCGCCCCCCCCGACGGGACAGGGTTCACTGAAGCTTTCTTT. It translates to CASIPAPPDGTGFTEAFF.

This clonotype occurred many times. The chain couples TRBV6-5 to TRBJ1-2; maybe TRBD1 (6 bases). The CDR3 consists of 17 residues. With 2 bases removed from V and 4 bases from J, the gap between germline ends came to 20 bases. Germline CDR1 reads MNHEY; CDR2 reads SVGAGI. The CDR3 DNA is TGTGCCAGCAGTTACACCCCCCTGGGGGGGCGCAGCTATGGCTACACCTTC. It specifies CASSYTPLGGRSYGYTF.

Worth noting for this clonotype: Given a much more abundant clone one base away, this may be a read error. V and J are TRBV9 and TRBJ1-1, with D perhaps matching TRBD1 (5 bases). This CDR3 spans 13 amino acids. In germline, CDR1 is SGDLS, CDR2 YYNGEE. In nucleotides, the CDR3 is TGTGCCAACAGCGGGGGTTGGAAAACTGAAGCTTTCTTT. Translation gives CANSGGWKTEAFF. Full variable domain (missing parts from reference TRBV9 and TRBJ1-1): DSGVTQTPKHLITATGQRVTLRCSPRSGDLSVYWYQQSLDQGLQFLIQYYNGEERAKGNILERFSAQQFPDLHSELNLSSLELGDSALYFCANSGGWKTEAFFGQGTRLTVV.

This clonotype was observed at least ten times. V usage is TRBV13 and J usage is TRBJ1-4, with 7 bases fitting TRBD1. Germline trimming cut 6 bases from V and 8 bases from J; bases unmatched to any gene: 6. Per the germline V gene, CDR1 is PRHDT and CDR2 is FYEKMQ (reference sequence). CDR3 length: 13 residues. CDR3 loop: CASSGGGREKLFF. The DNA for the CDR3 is TGTGCCAGCAGTGGAGGGGGCCGAGAAAAACTGTTTTTT. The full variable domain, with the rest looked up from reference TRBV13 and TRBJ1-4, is AAGVIQSPRHLIKEKRETATLKCYPIPRHDTVYWYQQGPGQDPQFLISFYEKMQSDKGSIPDRFSAQQFSDYHSELNMSSLELGDSALYFCASSGGGREKLFFGSGTQLSVL.

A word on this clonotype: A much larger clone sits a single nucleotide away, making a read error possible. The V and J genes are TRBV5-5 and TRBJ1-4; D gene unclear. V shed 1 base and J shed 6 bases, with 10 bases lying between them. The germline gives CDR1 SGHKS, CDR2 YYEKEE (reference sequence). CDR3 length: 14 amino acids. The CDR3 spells CASSLIGKDEKLFF. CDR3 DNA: TGTGCCAGCAGCTTGATCGGAAAGGATGAAAAACTGTTTTTT.

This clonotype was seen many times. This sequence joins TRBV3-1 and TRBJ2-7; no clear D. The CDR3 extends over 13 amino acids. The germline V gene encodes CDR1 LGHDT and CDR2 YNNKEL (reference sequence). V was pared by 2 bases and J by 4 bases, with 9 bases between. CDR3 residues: CASSQLDGYEQYF. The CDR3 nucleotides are TGTGCCAGCAGCCAACTTGACGGATACGAGCAGTACTTC.

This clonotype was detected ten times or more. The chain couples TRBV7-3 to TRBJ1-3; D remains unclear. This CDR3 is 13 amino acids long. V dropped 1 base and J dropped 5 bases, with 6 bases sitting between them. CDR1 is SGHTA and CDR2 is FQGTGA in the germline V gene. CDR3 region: CASSLIVRNTIYF. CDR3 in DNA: TGTGCCAGCAGCTTAATAGTAAGAAACACCATATATTTT.

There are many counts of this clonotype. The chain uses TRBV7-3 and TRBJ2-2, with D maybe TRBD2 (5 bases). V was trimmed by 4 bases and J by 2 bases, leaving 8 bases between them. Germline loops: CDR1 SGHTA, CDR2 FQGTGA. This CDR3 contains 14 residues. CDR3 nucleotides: TGTGCCAGCAGCTCAGGACTTAACACCGGGGAGCTGTTTTTT. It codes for CASSSGLNTGELFF.

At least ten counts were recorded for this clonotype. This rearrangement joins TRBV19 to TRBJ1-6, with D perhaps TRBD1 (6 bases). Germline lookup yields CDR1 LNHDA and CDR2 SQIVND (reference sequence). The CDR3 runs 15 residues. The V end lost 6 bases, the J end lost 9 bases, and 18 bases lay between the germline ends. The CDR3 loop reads CASSTPGQDISPLHF. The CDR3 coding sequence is TGTGCCAGTAGCACTCCGGGACAAGATATTTCACCCCTCCACTTT.